The 27 T cell receptor beta chains reported below all come from one sample, sequenced in a study of identical twins. One entry per CDR3 protein results from TCRdb running MiXCR on the 5' RACE reads. The sample records about 810,000 distinct CDR3 sequences, around an eighth being singletons. These sequences were also reported in another study, on yellow fever vaccine responses in identical twins.

The sequencing sample was made of PBMCs. Every receptor here comes from a young woman in good health.

V gene TRBV18 combines with J gene TRBJ1-5, with 8 bases fitting TRBD1. The junction had 8 bases not matched to a gene; V was cut back by 6 bases and J by 7 bases. Germline CDR1 and CDR2: KGHSH and LQKENI. The CDR3 totals 14 residues. CDR3 sequence (DNA): TGTGCCAGCTCGTCTGACAGGGGAGGGCAGCCCCAGCATTTT. Translation: CASSSDRGGQPQHF.

The V gene is TRBV11-2, the J gene TRBJ2-5; 10 bases map to TRBD1. Germline V lookup: CDR1 SGHAT, CDR2 FQNNGV. V lost 4 bases to trimming and J lost 3 bases; unmatched junction nucleotides: 8. The CDR3 spans 16 residues. CDR3 nucleotide sequence: TGTGCCAGCAGCTCCGCCTCCGGGACAGGGGAAGAGACCCAGTACTTC. Its protein product is CASSSASGTGEETQYF. The full variable domain, with the rest looked up from reference TRBV11-2 and TRBJ2-5, is EAGVAQSPRYKIIEKRQSVAFWCNPISGHATLYWYQQILGQGPKLLIQFQNNGVVDDSQLPKDRFSAERLKGVDSTLKIQPAKLEDSAVYLCASSSASGTGEETQYFGPGTRLLVL.

The chain joins TRBV20-1 to TRBJ2-1, with D tentatively TRBD2 (6 bases). CDR1 is DFQATT and CDR2 is SNEGSKA in the germline V gene (reference sequence). Trimming left V 1 base short and J 0 bases short, with 10 bases between. The CDR3 is 15 residues long. The CDR3 sequence is CSARGRGSSYNEQFF. For the CDR3, the DNA is TGCAGTGCTAGAGGGAGGGGTTCCTCCTACAATGAGCAGTTCTTC.

This rearrangement joins TRBV5-4 to TRBJ2-7; the D is unclear. Trimming removed 2 bases at V and 5 bases at J, with 8 bases between. Germline CDR1 is SGHNT and CDR2 is YYREEE (reference sequence). The length of the CDR3 is 12 residues. Written as DNA, the CDR3 is TGTGCCAGCAGCTTTGGTGTGGACGAGCAGTACTTC. Translating gives CASSFGVDEQYF.

This clonotype was observed a few times. The rearrangement uses TRBV12-5 and TRBJ1-1; TRBD1 matches 8 bases. Losses at the gene ends were 1 base for V and 3 bases for J; bases not matched to a gene: 10. This CDR3 has 17 amino acids. CDR1 is LGHNT, CDR2 FRNRAP, per germline. CDR3 sequence: CASGLERTGIGYTEAFF. CDR3 sequence (DNA): TGTGCTAGTGGTTTGGAAAGGACAGGGATCGGATACACTGAAGCTTTCTTT.

This clonotype has at least ten counts. V usage is TRBV11-2 and J usage is TRBJ2-2; TRBD2 matches 9 bases. This CDR3 contains 15 residues. The V segment lost 1 base and the J segment 6 bases; nucleotides outside the gene matches: 3. The germline V gene has CDR1 SGHAT and CDR2 FQNNGV. Written as DNA, the CDR3 is TGTGCCAGCAGCTTAGTACTAGCGGGCGCCGGGGAGCTGTTTTTT. It specifies CASSLVLAGAGELFF.

This clonotype has a handful of counts. The rearrangement links TRBV12-3 or TRBV12-4 to TRBJ2-2, with TRBD1 matching over 8 bases. This CDR3 is built from 15 residues. V trimming: 6 bases; J trimming: 4 bases; junction bases outside the gene matches: 7. The DNA for the CDR3 is TGTGCCAGCAGCATGGACAGGGTTGGCACCGGGGAGCTGTTTTTT. This translates into CASSMDRVGTGELFF.

This clonotype came up a few times. The V and J genes are TRBV12-3 or TRBV12-4 and TRBJ1-2, with a possible D match to TRBD1 (6 bases). This CDR3 has 13 residues. Trimming removed 4 bases at V and 4 bases at J, with 10 bases between. The CDR3 nucleotides read TGTGCCAGCAGTTGGGTGGGGGCCTATGGCTACACCTTC. It is translated as CASSWVGAYGYTF.

About this clonotype: A much larger clonotype is one base distant, so this may be a read error. The chain uses TRBV20-1 and TRBJ2-2; TRBD2 matches at 11 bases. J gave up 4 bases and V 2 bases, and 6 bases lay outside the gene matches. CDR1 is DFQATT and CDR2 is SNEGSKA in the germline V gene (reference sequence). CDR3 length equals 16 residues. This CDR3 is CSARPSGRPSTGELFF. The CDR3 nucleotides are TGCAGTGCTAGACCTAGCGGGAGGCCGAGCACCGGGGAGCTGTTTTTT.

The V and J genes are TRBV2 and TRBJ2-5; D unclear. CDR3 length: 11 amino acids. From germline, CDR1 is SNHLY and CDR2 FYNNEI. With 9 bases removed from V and 0 bases from J, the gap between germline ends came to 5 bases. The chain's CDR3 is CASQYQETQYF. CDR3 DNA: TGTGCCAGTCAGTACCAAGAGACCCAGTACTTC.

This chain links TRBV5-1 with TRBJ1-6; D may be TRBD1 (5 bases). CDR3 size: 14 residues. Germline-derived CDR1 and CDR2 are SGHRS and YFSETQ. Trimming left V 8 bases short and J 7 bases short, with 16 bases between. CDR3 sequence: CASCGTDLNSPLHF. CDR3 coding DNA: TGCGCCAGTTGCGGGACCGATTTAAATTCACCCCTCCACTTT.

This clonotype was counted a few times. V usage is TRBV28 and J usage is TRBJ1-5; D uncertain. Trimming took 2 bases from V and 2 from J, leaving 10 bases between them. The CDR3 spans 15 residues. Germline CDR1 MDHEN, CDR2 SYDVKM. This CDR3 is CASSLTGLGNQPQHF. DNA of the CDR3: TGTGCCAGCAGTTTAACGGGGTTGGGCAATCAGCCCCAGCATTTT.

The rearrangement links TRBV2 to TRBJ2-5; no clear D. The CDR3 is 14 residues long. Deletions cut 2 bases from V and 5 bases from J, with 12 bases between. The germline V gene has CDR1 SNHLY and CDR2 FYNNEI. CDR3 region: CASSEFGRRETQYF. The CDR3 bases are TGTGCCAGCAGTGAATTTGGCCGCCGGGAGACCCAGTACTTC. The full variable domain, rest sourced from reference TRBV2 and TRBJ2-5, is EPEVTQTPSHQVTQMGQEVILRCVPISNHLYFYWYRQILGQKVEFLVSFYNNEISEKSEIFDDQFSVERPDGSNFTLKIRSTKLEDSAMYFCASSEFGRRETQYFGPGTRLLVL.

The sample holds many counts of this clonotype. The gene calls are TRBV28 and TRBJ1-1, with D tentatively TRBD1 (5 bases). Germline CDR1 reads MDHEN; CDR2 reads SYDVKM. The CDR3 contains 15 residues. Trimming removed 3 bases from V and 1 base from J, with 12 bases in between. CDR3 region: CASSLAQGPNTEAFF. For the CDR3, the DNA is TGTGCCAGCAGTTTGGCCCAGGGTCCGAACACTGAAGCTTTCTTT.

This clonotype appeared a few times. The rearrangement links TRBV2 to TRBJ2-7; 7 nucleotides match TRBD1. The CDR3 is 13 amino acids. Germline assignment: CDR1 SNHLY and CDR2 FYNNEI. The ends lost 7 bases at V and 6 bases at J; junction bases unmatched: 9. This CDR3 reads CASTRTGSGEQYF. The CDR3, as DNA: TGTGCCAGCACCCGGACAGGAAGTGGCGAGCAGTACTTC.

The V call is TRBV6-1, the J call TRBJ1-5; the D is unclear. This CDR3 comprises 13 residues. V lost 4 bases to trimming and J lost 4 bases, with 8 bases between them. Germline-derived CDR1 and CDR2 are MNHNS and SASEGT. The CDR3 is CASSVVENQPQHF. In DNA form, the CDR3 reads TGTGCCAGCAGTGTTGTAGAGAATCAGCCCCAGCATTTT.

J is TRBJ2-3 and V is TRBV12-3 or TRBV12-4; 12 nucleotides match TRBD2. Losses at the gene ends were 5 bases for V and 5 bases for J; bases not matched to a gene: 8. The CDR3 spans 16 residues. CDR3 residues: CASSIGLAGIRDTQYF. The CDR3, as DNA: TGTGCCAGCAGTATCGGACTAGCGGGGATTAGAGATACGCAGTATTTT.

The chain uses TRBV18 and TRBJ2-1; D perhaps matches TRBD1 (6 bases). Germline loops: CDR1 KGHSH, CDR2 LQKENI. V was pared by 6 bases and J by 6 bases, with 18 bases between. This CDR3 is 15 amino acids long. The chain's CDR3 is CASSLSIGQSNEQFF. The CDR3 DNA reads TGTGCCAGCTCCCTAAGTATAGGACAGTCCAATGAGCAGTTCTTC.

This clonotype was detected only a few times. V gene TRBV7-9 combines with J gene TRBJ2-7; perhaps TRBD2 as D (6 bases). Trimming removed 5 bases from V and 0 bases from J, with 17 bases in between. Germline CDR1 reads SEHNR; CDR2 reads FQNEAQ (reference sequence). CDR3 length: 16 residues. CDR3 DNA sequence: TGTGCCAGCAGCACGCCGGACTACTCGATCTCCTACGAGCAGTACTTC. The encoded protein is CASSTPDYSISYEQYF.

The V call is TRBV12-3 or TRBV12-4, the J call TRBJ2-2; D might be TRBD2 (6 bases). The CDR3 is 15 residues long. Trimming left V 2 bases short and J 3 bases short, with 10 bases between. CDR3 sequence: CASSLSGSHTGELFF. The DNA for the CDR3 is TGTGCCAGCAGTTTATCCGGGAGTCACACCGGGGAGCTGTTTTTT.

This clonotype appeared a few times. The CDR3 sequence is CASSLASGGGEKLFF. The CDR3 nucleotides are TGTGCCAGCAGCTTAGCTAGCGGAGGTGGCGAAAAACTGTTTTTT. V gene TRBV7-6 combines with J gene TRBJ1-4; no clear D. Germline CDR1 and CDR2: SGHVS and FNYEAQ. Trimming shortened V by 0 bases and J by 8 bases, and 13 bases separated the two germline ends. The CDR3 runs to 15 residues.

This clonotype has just a few counts. This chain links TRBV6-5 with TRBJ2-7; 8 bases align to TRBD2. This CDR3 contains 16 residues. Trimming removed 4 bases from V and 1 base from J; junction bases left unmatched: 9. Germline assignment: CDR1 MNHEY and CDR2 SVGAGI. The CDR3 coding sequence is TGTGCCAGCAGTTTACGAGCGGGAGTTGCATCCTACGAGCAGTACTTC. Its protein is CASSLRAGVASYEQYF.

The table lists this clonotype with many counts. J is TRBJ2-1 and V is TRBV4-1, with 7 bases aligning to TRBD2. The CDR3 loop spans 21 amino acids. V lost 1 base to trimming and J lost 3 bases; unmatched junction nucleotides: 21. In germline, CDR1 is MGHRA, CDR2 YSYEKL. The CDR3 region is CASSQGSLRERKFGDYNEQFF. The CDR3 bases are TGCGCCAGCAGCCAAGGGTCTTTGCGGGAGAGAAAATTTGGTGACTACAATGAGCAGTTCTTC.

This clonotype was found a few times. The rearrangement uses TRBV6-1 and TRBJ2-3, with 16 bases lining up with TRBD2. Germline V gives CDR1 MNHNS, CDR2 SASEGT. The CDR3 contains 18 residues. V gave up 9 bases and J gave up 5 bases; unmatched junction bases: 14. In DNA form, the CDR3 reads TGTGCCAGTGGGACTAGCGGGGGGGCTCTCCCCCCGCGAGATACGCAGTATTTT. Protein product: CASGTSGGALPPRDTQYF.

As DNA, the CDR3 is TGTGCCACCAGTGACCCTCTTACGGGAGTGGAAGATACGCAGTATTTT. As protein: CATSDPLTGVEDTQYF. The genes are TRBV24-1 and TRBJ2-3; D may be TRBD2 (6 bases). The CDR3 has 16 amino acids. V was pared by 4 bases and J by 5 bases, with 18 bases between. Germline V gives CDR1 KGHDR, CDR2 SFDVKD.

This clonotype has only a few counts. The genes are TRBV5-6 and TRBJ1-4; TRBD1 is a possible D gene (5 bases). Germline V gene lookup returns CDR1 SGHDT and CDR2 YYEEEE. V was trimmed by 4 bases and J by 8 bases, leaving 15 bases between them. The CDR3 has 14 residues. The CDR3 sequence: CASSQFRVGEKLFF. The CDR3, as DNA: TGTGCCAGCAGCCAATTCAGGGTTGGGGAAAAACTGTTTTTT.

The rearrangement links TRBV5-1 to TRBJ2-5; D is ambiguous. The CDR3 runs to 13 residues. Between the trimmed V and J ends, which lost 4 bases and 4 bases, there was a span of 11 bases. Germline CDR1 SGHRS, CDR2 YFSETQ. The CDR3 reads CASSSAPGETQYF. CDR3 bases: TGCGCCAGCAGCAGCGCCCCCGGAGAGACCCAGTACTTC.